Only a few counts were recorded for the clone carrying this T cell receptor (beta chain). Its antigen is unknown. One entry per CDR3 protein, called by TCRdb with MiXCR from the reads. The table records 84,000 or so distinct CDR3 sequences, about half of them present only once. The source of the sample is a study of T cell repertoires in cytomegalovirus infection. Turning to the study itself: Carrying CMV and the relevant HLA type showed in public TCR beta signatures.

Germline V CDR1 and CDR2: DFQATT, SNEGSKA (reference sequence). The CDR3 has 15 residues. V was pared by 4 bases and J by 6 bases, with 19 bases between. The sequence derives from a human donor in good health (CMV status not recorded). Some clones in this sample may be carry-over from other donors' samples. J is TRBJ2-1 and V is TRBV20-1; D is perhaps TRBD1 or TRBD2 (5 bases each). The specimen comprised CD8+ T cells from cultured PBMCs, sampled from culture after CMV antigen stimulation. CDR3 sequence: CSATHRDLRGNEQFF. The CDR3 nucleotides read TGCAGTGCTACCCACCGGGACCTGAGGGGCAATGAGCAGTTCTTC.